This T cell receptor beta chain was retrieved from a study of blood T cell repertoires in COVID-19. Study-wide context: Donors in the United States, Italy and Spain gave samples during acute or convalescent COVID-19.

The CDR3 has 11 amino acids. Germline V gene data show CDR1 as KGHSH and CDR2 as LQKENI. The V gene lost 6 bases and the J gene lost 5 bases, with 7 bases spanning the gap. In Seattle, patients joined the study during active infection and were tracked longitudinally. Methods used by the authors: Researchers report that nucleated cell counts were estimated from reference gene primer amplification. The repertoire was sequenced with immunoSEQ multiplex PCR; TCRdb's copy has only in-frame clones and lacks some. V and J calls and clone size are copied from that table; D and trimming were computed from the DNA. The table has about 52,000 clones, about four fifths seen once.

This clonotype was obtained from an elderly woman with COVID-19, enrolled during active disease. Sequenced material: peripheral blood. The rearrangement uses TRBV18 and TRBJ1-1, with D possibly being TRBD1 (5 bases). CDR3 protein: CASSGGTEAFF. The CDR3 region has the DNA TGTGCCAGCTCGGGGGGGACTGAAGCTTTCTTT.